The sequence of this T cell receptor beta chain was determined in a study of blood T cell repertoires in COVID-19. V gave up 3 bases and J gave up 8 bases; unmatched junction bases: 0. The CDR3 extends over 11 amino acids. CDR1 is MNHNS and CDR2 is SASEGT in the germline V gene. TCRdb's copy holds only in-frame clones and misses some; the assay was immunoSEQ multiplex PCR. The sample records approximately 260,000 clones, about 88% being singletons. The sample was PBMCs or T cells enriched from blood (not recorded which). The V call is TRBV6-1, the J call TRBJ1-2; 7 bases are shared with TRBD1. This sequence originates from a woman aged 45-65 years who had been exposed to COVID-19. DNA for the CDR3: TGTGCCAGCAGTGAGGACAGGGGCTACACCTTC. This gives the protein CASSEDRGYTF.